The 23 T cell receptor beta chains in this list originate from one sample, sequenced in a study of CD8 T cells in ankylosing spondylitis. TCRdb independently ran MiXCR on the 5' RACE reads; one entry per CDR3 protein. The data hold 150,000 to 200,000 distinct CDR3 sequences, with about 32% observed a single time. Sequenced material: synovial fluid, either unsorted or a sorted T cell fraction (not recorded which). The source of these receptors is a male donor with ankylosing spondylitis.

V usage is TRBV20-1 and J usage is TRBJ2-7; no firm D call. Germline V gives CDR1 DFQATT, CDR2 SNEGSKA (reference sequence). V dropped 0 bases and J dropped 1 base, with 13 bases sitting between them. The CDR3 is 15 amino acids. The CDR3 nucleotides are TGCAGTGCTAGAGATCGGAGCCACCCATCCTACGAGCAGTACTTC. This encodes CSARDRSHPSYEQYF.

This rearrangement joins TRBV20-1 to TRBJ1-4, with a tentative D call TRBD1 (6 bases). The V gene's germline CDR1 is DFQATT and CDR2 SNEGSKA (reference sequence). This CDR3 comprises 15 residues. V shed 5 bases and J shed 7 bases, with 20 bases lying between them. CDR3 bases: TGCAGTGCTGGGGGCACGGGGACGGCGGGTGAAAAACTGTTTTTT. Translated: CSAGGTGTAGEKLFF.

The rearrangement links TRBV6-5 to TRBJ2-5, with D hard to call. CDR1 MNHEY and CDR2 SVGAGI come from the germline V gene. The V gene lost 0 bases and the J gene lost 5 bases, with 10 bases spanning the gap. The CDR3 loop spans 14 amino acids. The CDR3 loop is CASSYSTARETQYF. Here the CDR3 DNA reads TGTGCCAGCAGTTACTCGACGGCGCGGGAGACCCAGTACTTC.

The CDR3 sequence is CSASPLGSNQPQHF. CDR3 nucleotide sequence: TGCAGTGCTAGCCCCCTGGGCAGCAATCAGCCCCAGCATTTT. The chain couples TRBV20-1 to TRBJ1-5; D call uncertain. The CDR3 extends over 14 amino acids. Deletions cut 3 bases from V and 1 base from J, with 10 bases between. Germline V lookup: CDR1 DFQATT, CDR2 SNEGSKA (reference sequence).

In nucleotides, the CDR3 is TGTGCCAGCAGGCCGCTAGCGGGAACCCCCACAGATACGCAGTATTTT. Translating it yields CASRPLAGTPTDTQYF. The chain uses TRBV2 and TRBJ2-3; 9 positions match TRBD2. Unmatched junction bases numbered 9, after V lost 6 bases and J lost 2 bases. The CDR3 has 16 amino acids. Germline V CDR1 and CDR2: SNHLY, FYNNEI.

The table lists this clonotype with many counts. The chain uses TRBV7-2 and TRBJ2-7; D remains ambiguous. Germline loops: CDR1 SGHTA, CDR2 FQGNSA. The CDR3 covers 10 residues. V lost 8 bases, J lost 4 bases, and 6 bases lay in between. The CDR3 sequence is CASGNYEQYF. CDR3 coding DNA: TGTGCCAGCGGAAATTACGAGCAGTACTTC.

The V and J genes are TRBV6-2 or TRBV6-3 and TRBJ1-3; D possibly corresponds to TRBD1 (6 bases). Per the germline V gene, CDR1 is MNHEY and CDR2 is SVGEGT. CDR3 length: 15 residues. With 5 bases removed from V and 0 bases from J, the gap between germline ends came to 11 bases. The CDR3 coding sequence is TGTGCCAGCAGTCCCGGGACAAGCTCTGGAAACACCATATATTTT. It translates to CASSPGTSSGNTIYF.

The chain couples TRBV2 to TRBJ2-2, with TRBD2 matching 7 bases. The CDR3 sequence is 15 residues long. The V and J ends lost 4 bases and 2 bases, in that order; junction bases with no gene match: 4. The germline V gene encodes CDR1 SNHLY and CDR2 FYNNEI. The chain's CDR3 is CASSGAGRNTGELFF. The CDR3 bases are TGTGCCAGCAGTGGAGCGGGGAGAAACACCGGGGAGCTGTTTTTT.

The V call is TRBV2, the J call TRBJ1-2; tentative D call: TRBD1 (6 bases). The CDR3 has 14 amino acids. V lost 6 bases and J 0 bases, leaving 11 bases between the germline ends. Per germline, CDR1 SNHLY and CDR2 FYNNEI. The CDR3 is CASRMAGANYGYTF. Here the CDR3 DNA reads TGTGCCAGCAGGATGGCAGGGGCTAACTATGGCTACACCTTC. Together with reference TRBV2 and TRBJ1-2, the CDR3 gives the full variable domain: EPEVTQTPSHQVTQMGQEVILRCVPISNHLYFYWYRQILGQKVEFLVSFYNNEISEKSEIFDDQFSVERPDGSNFTLKIRSTKLEDSAMYFCASRMAGANYGYTFGSGTRLTVV.

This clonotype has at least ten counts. CDR3 nucleotides: TGTGCCACCAGCAGAGTTGGGGCGGAACAGCCCCAGCATTTT. It yields the protein CATSRVGAEQPQHF. The genes are TRBV15 and TRBJ1-5; tentative D call: TRBD1 (5 bases). This CDR3 contains 14 residues. The V gene lost 1 base and the J gene lost 7 bases, with 11 bases spanning the gap. Germline V gene lookup returns CDR1 LNHNV and CDR2 YYDKDF (reference sequence). The whole variable domain, filled in from reference TRBV15 and TRBJ1-5, reads DAMVIQNPRYQVTQFGKPVTLSCSQTLNHNVMYWYQQKSSQAPKLLFHYYDKDFNNEADTPDNFQSRRPNTSFCFLDIRSPGLGDTAMYLCATSRVGAEQPQHFGDGTRLSIL.

The CDR3 spells CASSSRAGNQPQHF. The CDR3 DNA sequence: TGTGCCAGCAGCTCCCGGGCTGGCAATCAGCCCCAGCATTTT. The J gene is TRBJ1-5, the V gene TRBV21-1; the table names TRBD1, a call not compared with the DNA. TRBV21-1 is termed a pseudogene. The CDR3 is 14 amino acids.

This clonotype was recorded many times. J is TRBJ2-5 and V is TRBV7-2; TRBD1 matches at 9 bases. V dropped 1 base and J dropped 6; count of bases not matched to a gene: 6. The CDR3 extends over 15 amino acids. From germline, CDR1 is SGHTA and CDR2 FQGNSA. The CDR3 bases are TGTGCCAGCAGCTTAGGGCAGACAGGGGGTAAGACCCAGTACTTC. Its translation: CASSLGQTGGKTQYF.

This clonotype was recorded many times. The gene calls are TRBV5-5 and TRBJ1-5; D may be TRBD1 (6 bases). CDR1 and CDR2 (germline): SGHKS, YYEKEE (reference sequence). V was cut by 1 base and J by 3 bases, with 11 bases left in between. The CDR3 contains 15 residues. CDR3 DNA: TGTGCCAGCAGCTTGTCAGGGGCCAACAATCAGCCCCAGCATTTT. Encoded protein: CASSLSGANNQPQHF.

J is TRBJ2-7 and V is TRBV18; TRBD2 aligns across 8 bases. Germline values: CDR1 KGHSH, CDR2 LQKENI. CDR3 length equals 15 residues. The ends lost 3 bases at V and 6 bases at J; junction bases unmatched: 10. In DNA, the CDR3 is TGTGCCAGCTCACCTGGAACTAGCGGTGGGGGCGAGCAGTACTTC. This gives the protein CASSPGTSGGGEQYF.

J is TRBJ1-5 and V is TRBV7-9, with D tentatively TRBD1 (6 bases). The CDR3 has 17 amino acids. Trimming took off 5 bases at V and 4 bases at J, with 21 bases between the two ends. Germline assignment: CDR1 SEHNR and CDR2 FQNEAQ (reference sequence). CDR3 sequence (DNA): TGTGCCAGCAGCCACACAGGGAGCCCCTGGTCAAATCAGCCCCAGCATTTT. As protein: CASSHTGSPWSNQPQHF.

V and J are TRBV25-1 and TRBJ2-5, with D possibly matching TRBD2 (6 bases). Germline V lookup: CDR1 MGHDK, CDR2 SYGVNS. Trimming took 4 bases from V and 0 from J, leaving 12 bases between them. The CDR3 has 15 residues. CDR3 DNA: TGTGCCAGCAGTGGGACTACCACGTACCAAGAGACCCAGTACTTC. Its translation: CASSGTTTYQETQYF.

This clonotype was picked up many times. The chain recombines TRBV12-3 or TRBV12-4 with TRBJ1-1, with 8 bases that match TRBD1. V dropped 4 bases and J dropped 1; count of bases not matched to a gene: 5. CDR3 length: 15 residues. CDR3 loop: CASSYDGTGNTEAFF. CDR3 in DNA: TGTGCCAGCAGTTACGACGGGACAGGGAACACTGAAGCTTTCTTT.

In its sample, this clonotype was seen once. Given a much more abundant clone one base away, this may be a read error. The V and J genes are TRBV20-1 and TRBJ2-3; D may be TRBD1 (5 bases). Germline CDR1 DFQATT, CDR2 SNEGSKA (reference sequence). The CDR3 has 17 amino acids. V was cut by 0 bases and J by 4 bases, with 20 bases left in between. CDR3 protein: CSARDDLWSSTADTQYF. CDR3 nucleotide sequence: TGCAGTGCTAGAGATGACCTCTGGAGCTCGACAGCAGATACGCAGTATTTT.

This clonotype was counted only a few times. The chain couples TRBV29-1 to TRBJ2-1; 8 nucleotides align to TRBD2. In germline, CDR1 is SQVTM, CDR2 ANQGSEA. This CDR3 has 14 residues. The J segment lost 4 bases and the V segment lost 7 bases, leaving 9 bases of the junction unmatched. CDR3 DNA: TGCAGCGCTCCGGGACTAGGTAGATACAATGAGCAGTTCTTC. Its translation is CSAPGLGRYNEQFF.

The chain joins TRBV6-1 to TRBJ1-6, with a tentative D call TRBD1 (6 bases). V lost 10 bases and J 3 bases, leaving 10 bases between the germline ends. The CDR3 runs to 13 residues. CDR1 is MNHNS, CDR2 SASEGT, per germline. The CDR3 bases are TGTGCCAACCAGGACAGCTATAATTCACCCCTCCACTTT. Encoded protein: CANQDSYNSPLHF.

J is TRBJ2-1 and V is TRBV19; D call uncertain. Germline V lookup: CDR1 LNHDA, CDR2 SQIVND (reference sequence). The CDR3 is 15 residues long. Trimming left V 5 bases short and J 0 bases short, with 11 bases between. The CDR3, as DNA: TGTGCCAGTAGTTTGGGGTCCCCCTCCTACAATGAGCAGTTCTTC. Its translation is CASSLGSPSYNEQFF.

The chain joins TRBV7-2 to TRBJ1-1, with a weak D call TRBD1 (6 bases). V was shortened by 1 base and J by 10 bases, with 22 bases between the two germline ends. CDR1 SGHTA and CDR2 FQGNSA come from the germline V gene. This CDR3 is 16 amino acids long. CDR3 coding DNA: TGTGCCAGCAGCTTAGTGGGGGGGCCAGGGGCGGCCCTAGCTTTCTTT. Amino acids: CASSLVGGPGAALAFF.

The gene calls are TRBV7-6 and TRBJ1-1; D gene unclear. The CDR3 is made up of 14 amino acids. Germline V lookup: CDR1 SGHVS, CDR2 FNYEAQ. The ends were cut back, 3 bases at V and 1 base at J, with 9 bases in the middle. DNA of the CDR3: TGTGCCAGCAGCTTTGGGGTTGGGAACACTGAAGCTTTCTTT. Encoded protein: CASSFGVGNTEAFF.